The T cell receptor (beta chain) under discussion was sequenced for a study of T cell repertoires in cytomegalovirus infection. On the study more broadly: Public TCR beta signatures were indicative of both CMV infection and a matching HLA type. Regarding the study as a whole: CMV-specific HLA-C-restricted TCR beta clonotypes dominated the ex vivo response.

About this clonotype: Its specificity is unknown.

From the reads, TCRdb called clonotypes with MiXCR, one entry per CDR3 protein. The sample shows 200,000 to 300,000 distinct CDR3 sequences, 10% to 15% of them seen only once. There are 15 residues in the CDR3. The V and J ends lost 5 bases and 6 bases, in that order; junction bases with no gene match: 6. Sequencing used PBMCs. This sequence joins TRBV12-3 or TRBV12-4 and TRBJ1-4; TRBD1 matches 10 bases. The sequence was collected from a human donor in good health (CMV status not recorded). Some clones in this sample may be carry-over from other donors' samples. The DNA for the CDR3 is TGTGCCAGCAGTCGCCCGGGACAGGGGTATGAAAAACTGTTTTTT. The encoded protein is CASSRPGQGYEKLFF.